This T cell receptor (beta chain) was recorded in a study of T-cell memory formation after mild COVID-19 (dated by TCRdb to the early 2020s). Regarding the research as a whole: TCR sequence clusters from the two donors were found to be largely donor specific. Longitudinal TCRalpha and TCRbeta repertoire sequencing tracked T-cell clones expanding and contracting after mild COVID-19 in two donors. Two young, previously healthy adult volunteers, one female and one male, were included in the cohort. The research as a whole found: From day 15 to 85, contracting clones showed balanced CD4/CD8 phenotypes, whereas a second wave of clones that expanded from day 15 to 37 leaned towards CD4+. SARS-CoV-2 specificity of the second-wave clones peaking on day 37 was not confirmed. The study included only a couple of mild cases, and larger cohorts that include severe cases with pre-infection samples were judged to be necessary. Some responding clones were found in pre-infection memory, which suggests that pre-existing cross-reactive memory T cells took part in the SARS-CoV-2 response. Contracting CD4+ clones appeared mostly in the CM and EM memory subsets, whereas CD8+ clones were enriched in EMRA.

The run used an Illumina NovaSeq 6000. TCRalpha and TCRbeta cDNA libraries were constructed by 5'RACE with constant-segment primers, with sample barcodes and unique molecular identifiers being introduced. RNA was extracted from every sample with Trizol reagent. Libraries were amplified in two PCR steps, with a second sample barcode and Illumina TruSeq adapters added in the second step. Sequencing of libraries was performed on an Illumina NovaSeq with 2 x 150 bp paired-end reads. The authors' analysis ran thus. Reads were demultiplexed and collapsed into UMI-guided consensus sequences with migec v1.2.7. With mixcr v2.1.11, UMI consensuses were aligned to TRA and TRB V and J templates and assembled into clonotypes. Clonotypes were classified as expanded or contracted when called significant by both edgeR and NoisET, with noise models trained on biological replicates. For edgeR calls, a false discovery rate-adjusted p below 0.01 and a log2 fold-change threshold of 1 were applied. As an exploratory analysis of dynamics, max-normalized trajectories of the 1000 most abundant clonotypes were examined with PCA combined with hierarchical clustering. The CD4 or CD8 phenotype of responding clones was assigned using the separately sequenced CD4+ and CD8+ repertoires. TCRdb reanalyzed the raw reads on its own, using fastp at Q25 for trimming and MiXCR for clone calling, and kept in-frame beta chains. Each CDR3 protein appears once, grouped with its most common genes and DNA. Here the V and J calls rest on TCRdb's processing, not on the authors' analysis. This sample is represented by tens of thousands of distinct CDR3 sequences; 7.5% to 8% of them were singletons. The ten largest clones add up to under 30% of the sample.

This clonotype came up many times. Which antigen it targets is not known. Per-base quality was not reported, and no clone a single base away is much larger than it. PBMCs were isolated by Ficoll-Paque density gradient centrifugation. Sequencing input: PBMCs or a T cell subset sorted from them (not recorded which). This sequence originates from a man younger than 35 who had mild COVID-19 (a few samples of this study predate the infection). The sample titles of this study are shuffled in the database, so cell type and time point are left out; the donor was told from shared clones.

The DNA sequence follows: TGTGCCAGCAGCAGGGGACTATTCGAAGAGACCCAGTACTTC. It specifies CASSRGLFEETQYF. The V gene is TRBV5-6 and the J gene is TRBJ2-5; TRBD2 agrees with 7 junctional bases. CDR1 and CDR2 were assigned from the germline V gene as SGHDT and YYEEEE. The CDR3 measures 14 amino acids from cysteine to phenylalanine. CDR3 DNA is the only sequence kept; it has 42 bases, read in frame from the first base. Ends trimmed: V by 4 bases, J by 3 bases; bases unmatched to a gene: 6.